This T cell receptor beta chain emerged from a study of blood T cell repertoires in COVID-19. The CDR3 runs to 15 residues. Trimming took off 4 bases at V and 8 bases at J, with 20 bases between the two ends. Germline V CDR1 and CDR2: LGHDT, YNNKEL (reference sequence). Libraries were prepared by immunoSEQ multiplex PCR; TCRdb keeps only in-frame clonotypes and omits some of them. This repertoire shows fewer than 350,000 clones, 70% to 90% found once; its top ten account for roughly 6.3%. This TCR was recovered from a woman in her thirties or forties who had recovered from COVID-19. The sequencing input was PBMCs or T cells enriched from blood (not recorded which). The chain uses TRBV3-1 (or the pseudogene TRBV3-2) and TRBJ1-2; D gene ambiguous. For the CDR3, the DNA is TGTGCCAGCAGCCTCTCGTTTCCTCCGCGAGGGGGCTACACCTTC. As protein: CASSLSFPPRGGYTF.